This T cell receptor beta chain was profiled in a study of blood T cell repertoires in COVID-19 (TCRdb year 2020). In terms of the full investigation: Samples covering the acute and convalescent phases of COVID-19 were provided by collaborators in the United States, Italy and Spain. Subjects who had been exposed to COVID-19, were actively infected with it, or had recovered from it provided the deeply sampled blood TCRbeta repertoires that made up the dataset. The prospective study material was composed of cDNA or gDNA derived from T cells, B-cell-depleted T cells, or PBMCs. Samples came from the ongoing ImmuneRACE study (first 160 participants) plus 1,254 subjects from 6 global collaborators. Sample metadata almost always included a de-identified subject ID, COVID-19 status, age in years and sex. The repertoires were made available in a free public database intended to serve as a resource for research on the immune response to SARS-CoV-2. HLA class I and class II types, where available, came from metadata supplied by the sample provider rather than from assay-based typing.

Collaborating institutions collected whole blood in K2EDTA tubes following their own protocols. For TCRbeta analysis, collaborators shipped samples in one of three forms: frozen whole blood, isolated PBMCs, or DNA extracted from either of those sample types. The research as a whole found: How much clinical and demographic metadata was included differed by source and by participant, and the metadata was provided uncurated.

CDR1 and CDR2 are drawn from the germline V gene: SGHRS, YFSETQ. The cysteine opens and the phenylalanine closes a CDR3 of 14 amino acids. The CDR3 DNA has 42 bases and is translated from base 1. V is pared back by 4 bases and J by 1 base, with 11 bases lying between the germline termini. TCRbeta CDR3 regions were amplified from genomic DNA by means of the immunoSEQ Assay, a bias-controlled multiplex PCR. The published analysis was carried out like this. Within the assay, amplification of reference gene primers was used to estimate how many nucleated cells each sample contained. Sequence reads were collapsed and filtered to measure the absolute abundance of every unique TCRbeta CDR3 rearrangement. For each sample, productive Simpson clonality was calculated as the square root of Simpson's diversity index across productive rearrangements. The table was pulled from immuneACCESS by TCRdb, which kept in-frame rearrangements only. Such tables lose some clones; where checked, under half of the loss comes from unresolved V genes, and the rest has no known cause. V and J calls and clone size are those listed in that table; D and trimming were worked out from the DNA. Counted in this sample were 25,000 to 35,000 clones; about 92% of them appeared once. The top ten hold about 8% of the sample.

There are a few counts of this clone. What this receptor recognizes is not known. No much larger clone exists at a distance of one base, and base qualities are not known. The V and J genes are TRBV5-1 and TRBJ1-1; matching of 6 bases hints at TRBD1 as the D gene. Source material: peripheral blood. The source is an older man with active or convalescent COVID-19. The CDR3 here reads CASSVQTGNTEAFF. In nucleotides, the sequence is TGCGCCAGCAGCGTACAGACAGGGAACACTGAAGCTTTCTTT. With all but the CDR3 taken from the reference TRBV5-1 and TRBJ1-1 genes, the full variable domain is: KAGVTQTPRYLIKTRGQQVTLSCSPISGHRSVSWYQQTPGQGLQFLFEYFSETQRNKGNFPGRFSGRQFSNSRSEMNVSTLELGDSALYLCASSVQTGNTEAFFGQGTRLTVV.